The rows below give T cell receptor beta chains drawn from one sample of a study of early T cells in non-severe SARS-CoV-2 infection. TCRdb processed the 5' RACE reads anew with MiXCR; each CDR3 protein has one entry. The sample has some 64,000 distinct CDR3 sequences, just over 20% seen once. The sample was whole blood, taken at baseline. These receptor sequences come from an adult who was a healthcare worker with PCR-confirmed SARS-CoV-2 infection or an uninfected control (not recorded which). The CDR3 runs from the conserved cysteine through the conserved F or W. Fields, in order: D gene, V gene, clone size, J gene, CDR3 DNA, CDR3 protein. The D gene is left open where the match is weak. Some rows mark clone size as missing; the rest say once, few, many or name a class of expanded clone.

TRBD1,TRBV27,-,TRBJ2-3,TGTGCCAGCAGCCTGAGGGGGCCCAGCACAGATACGCAGTATTTT,CASSLRGPSTDTQYF
TRBD2,TRBV5-1,-,TRBJ2-5,TGCGCCAGCAGCTTGGGCCTAGCGGGCGAGACCCAGTACTTC,CASSLGLAGETQYF
-,TRBV20-1,-,TRBJ2-2,TGCAGTGCTAGGACAGGTCCCGCGAACACCGGGGAGCTGTTTTTT,CSARTGPANTGELFF
-,TRBV30,-,TRBJ2-3,TGTGCCTGGAACCGGATGCAGTCTAGCACAGATACGCAGTATTTT,CAWNRMQSSTDTQYF
TRBD1,TRBV10-3,-,TRBJ2-2,TGTGCCATCAGTGAGCTGGGACAGGGAATCGGGGAGCTGTTTTTT,CAISELGQGIGELFF
TRBD1,TRBV29-1,-,TRBJ2-3,TGCAGCGCAAACGGACAGGGGCGCACAGATACGCAGTATTTT,CSANGQGRTDTQYF
-,TRBV4-1,few,TRBJ2-5,TGCGCCAGCAGCCAAGATTTTATGGTAGTTCCGGAGACCCAGTACTTC,CASSQDFMVVPETQYF
TRBD2,TRBV6-2/TRBV6-3,-,TRBJ2-5,TGTGCCAGCAGTCCTCGAACTAGCGGAGTAGAGACCCAGTACTTC,CASSPRTSGVETQYF
-,TRBV2,-,TRBJ2-7,TGTGCCAGCAGTGAAGGGCAGATACCCTACGAGCAGTACTTC,CASSEGQIPYEQYF
TRBD2,TRBV11-2,-,TRBJ2-1,TGTGCCAGCAGCTTTGCTAGCGGGCCCTACAATGAGCAGTTCTTC,CASSFASGPYNEQFF
-,TRBV5-4,few,TRBJ1-2,TGTGCCAGCAGTCGAAATCAGGCACAGGGAAGCAACTATGGCTACACCTTC,CASSRNQAQGSNYGYTF
-,TRBV20-1,-,TRBJ2-7,TGCAGTGCCATAACAGGCAGGACCCTTACCTACGAGCAGTACTTC,CSAITGRTLTYEQYF
-,TRBV7-9,-,TRBJ1-3,TGTGCCAGCAGCCCCAGGGGTCTGGACGGAAACACCATATATTTT,CASSPRGLDGNTIYF
TRBD2,TRBV14,few,TRBJ2-1,TGTGCCAGCAGCCGCAACCAATATAGCGGGGTCTCTGAGCAGTTCTTC,CASSRNQYSGVSEQFF
-,TRBV7-9,-,TRBJ2-3,TGTGCCAGCAGCTTAGGGGTTTCGGGGGATACGCAGTATTTT,CASSLGVSGDTQYF
-,TRBV24-1,few,TRBJ2-1,TGTGCCACCAGTGCCGTAGACGGGGGCGATGAGCAGTTCTTC,CATSAVDGGDEQFF
-,TRBV4-1,few,TRBJ1-1,TGCGCCAGCAGCCAAGCACAGGGAGGGACTGAAGCTTTCTTT,CASSQAQGGTEAFF
TRBD2,TRBV2,-,TRBJ2-5,TGTGCCAGCAGCTCGGGACTAGCTGGAGGAGAGACCCAGTACTTC,CASSSGLAGGETQYF
-,TRBV6-5,-,TRBJ2-3,TGTGCCAGCAGTTACGGTTTGGCTAACGGGGATACGCAGTATTTT,CASSYGLANGDTQYF
TRBD1,TRBV5-1,-,TRBJ1-1,TGCGCCAGCAGCCCCGGGGGACAGGGAACGAACACTGAAGCTTTCTTT,CASSPGGQGTNTEAFF
-,TRBV7-8,-,TRBJ2-2,TGTGCCAGCACCCTCGGTACGGTCCACCGGGAGCTGTTTTTT,CASTLGTVHRELFF
TRBD1,TRBV3-1,-,TRBJ1-6,TGTGCCAGCAGTAATGGACAGGGAAATTCACCCCTCCACTTT,CASSNGQGNSPLHF
-,TRBV5-5,few,TRBJ2-5,TGTGCCAGCAGGAGGCGGGGAGAGACCCAGTACTTC,CASRRRGETQYF
-,TRBV10-3,-,TRBJ2-5,TGTGCCATCAGTATACAGGGCTCGGGGGAGACCCAGTACTTC,CAISIQGSGETQYF
-,TRBV6-1,few,TRBJ2-2,TGTGCCAGCAGTGAAAGCGGCAGAATCACCGGGGAGCTGTTTTTT,CASSESGRITGELFF
TRBD1,TRBV29-1,-,TRBJ2-7,TGCAGCGCCTACAGACAGGGGACCCACGAGCAGTACTTC,CSAYRQGTHEQYF
-,TRBV9,-,TRBJ1-1,TGTGCCAGCAGCGTTTCGGACATCGGTAGAGCTGAAGCTTTCTTT,CASSVSDIGRAEAFF
-,TRBV15,few,TRBJ2-7,TGTGCCACCAGCTCCCGAACGGGGGACGAGCAGTACTTC,CATSSRTGDEQYF
TRBD2,TRBV11-2,-,TRBJ2-1,TGTGCCAGCAGCTTAGACCGAACCCCTAGCGGGGGGAATGAGCAGTTCTTC,CASSLDRTPSGGNEQFF
TRBD2,TRBV5-4,few,TRBJ2-2,TGTGCCAGCAGTTCCTCCACTAGCGGGGGAATCACCGGGGAGCTGTTTTTT,CASSSSTSGGITGELFF
TRBD1,TRBV6-1,-,TRBJ2-7,TGTGCCAGCAGTGAAGCGGGGACAGTACAGTACTTC,CASSEAGTVQYF